These 27 T cell receptor beta chains originate from one sample sequenced in a study of blood T cell repertoires in COVID-19. Generated by immunoSEQ multiplex PCR, the TCRdb table keeps only in-frame clones and is missing some. The sample yields 120,000 to 150,000 clones, around 90% seen once. The sequencing sample was made of peripheral blood. The receptors were sampled from a woman aged 45 to 65 with acute or convalescent COVID-19.

The chain carries TRBV6-6 and TRBJ2-3, with D possibly TRBD2 on 6 matching bases. V was cut by 3 bases and J by 5 bases, with 9 bases left in between. CDR3 length: 13 amino acids. Germline CDR1 and CDR2: MNHNY and SVGAGI (reference sequence). CDR3 residues: CASSYSSEDTQYF. CDR3 DNA sequence: TGTGCCAGCAGTTATTCTAGCGAAGATACGCAGTATTTT.

V and J are TRBV19 and TRBJ2-7, with 9 bases aligning to TRBD2. The V gene's germline CDR1 is LNHDA and CDR2 SQIVND (reference sequence). J was trimmed by 6 bases and V by 5 bases; bases with no gene match: 8. The CDR3 loop spans 14 amino acids. The CDR3 region is CASSPRTSAGEQYF. CDR3 sequence (DNA): TGTGCCAGTAGTCCTAGGACTAGCGCAGGCGAGCAGTACTTC.

This chain uses TRBV18 with TRBJ2-4, with no clear D. The CDR3 extends over 16 amino acids. Germline lookup yields CDR1 KGHSH and CDR2 LQKENI. The V gene lost 0 bases and the J gene lost 0 bases, with 9 bases spanning the gap. The CDR3 bases are TGTGCCAGCTCACCACCGGTGGCAGGAGCCAAAAACATTCAGTACTTC. Translation gives CASSPPVAGAKNIQYF.

The CDR3 reads CASARPPVGDNNEQFF. Written as DNA, the CDR3 is TGTGCCAGCGCCAGACCTCCAGTGGGCGATAACAATGAGCAGTTCTTC. The chain carries TRBV5-4 and TRBJ2-1, with unresolved D. CDR1 is SGHNT and CDR2 is YYREEE in the germline V gene (reference sequence). Deletions cut 7 bases from V and 5 bases from J, with 22 bases between. The CDR3 is 16 residues long.

The chain has TRBV11-2 and TRBJ1-2, with 8 bases matching TRBD1. The CDR3 consists of 15 residues. The V gene's germline CDR1 is SGHAT and CDR2 FQNNGV. The V and J ends lost 5 bases and 3 bases, in that order; junction bases with no gene match: 8. The CDR3 reads CASSATGDAYYGYTF. CDR3 coding DNA: TGTGCCAGCAGCGCGACAGGGGATGCTTACTATGGCTACACCTTC.

This clone was observed a single time. The sample has other DNA sequences that encode this CDR3 too. The rearrangement joins TRBV5-1 to TRBJ2-3, with 10 bases identical to TRBD2. Trimming took 0 bases from V and 1 from J; bases not matched to a gene: 2. The length of the CDR3 is 16 residues. Germline V gene sequence: CDR1 SGHRS, CDR2 YFSETQ. CDR3 loop: CASSLGLAGGTDTQYF. The CDR3 DNA is TGCGCCAGCAGCTTGGGGCTAGCGGGAGGCACAGATACGCAGTATTTT.

The chain links TRBV5-1 to TRBJ1-1, with D perhaps matching TRBD1 (6 bases). Trimming took off 2 bases at V and 5 bases at J, with 7 bases between the two ends. Germline CDR1 and CDR2: SGHRS and YFSETQ. The CDR3 is 12 amino acids. The CDR3 is CASSFRGTEAFF. For the CDR3, the DNA is TGCGCCAGCAGCTTTAGGGGGACTGAAGCTTTCTTT.

The chain carries TRBV5-6 and TRBJ1-2; unclear D gene. V gave up 2 bases and J gave up 2 bases, with 10 bases separating them. Germline loops: CDR1 SGHDT, CDR2 YYEEEE. This CDR3 is 14 amino acids long. The DNA for the CDR3 is TGTGCCAGCAGCTTATTGGACTCGAACTATGGCTACACCTTC. This translates into CASSLLDSNYGYTF.

The V gene is TRBV2, the J gene TRBJ2-3; the match to TRBD2 covers 11 bases. The CDR3 runs to 15 residues. V lost 1 base to trimming and J lost 5 bases; unmatched junction nucleotides: 2. In germline, CDR1 is SNHLY, CDR2 FYNNEI. CDR3 protein: CASSEVLAGVDTQYF. The CDR3 DNA follows: TGTGCCAGCAGTGAAGTACTAGCGGGGGTAGATACGCAGTATTTT.

The V call is TRBV27, the J call TRBJ2-7, with D possibly being TRBD1 (6 bases). V was trimmed by 6 bases and J by 0 bases, leaving 12 bases between them. CDR3 length equals 14 residues. Germline V gene lookup returns CDR1 MNHEY and CDR2 SMNVEV (reference sequence). In DNA, the CDR3 is TGTGCCAGCAGCTACCTAGGGGGCTCCTACGAGCAGTACTTC. The encoded protein is CASSYLGGSYEQYF.

This clone came up once. The chain joins TRBV6-5 to TRBJ2-3; D remains ambiguous. CDR1 and CDR2 (germline): MNHEY, SVGAGI. V lost 6 bases, J lost 7 bases, and 5 bases lay in between. This CDR3 has 10 amino acids. CDR3 sequence (DNA): TGTGCCAGCAGACAGCATACGCAGTATTTT. Protein: CASRQHTQYF.

This clone appeared once. The chain is built from TRBV19 and TRBJ2-7; tentative D call: TRBD1 (7 bases). The CDR3 has 14 residues. V was shortened by 5 bases and J by 2 bases, with 13 bases between the two germline ends. CDR1 is LNHDA and CDR2 is SQIVND in the germline V gene (reference sequence). The CDR3 here is CASSSGGGPYEQYF. CDR3 coding DNA: TGTGCCAGTAGTTCCGGAGGGGGCCCCTACGAGCAGTACTTC.

The chain joins TRBV7-9 to TRBJ2-1, with D perhaps TRBD1 (6 bases). Trimming took off 4 bases at V and 8 bases at J, with 15 bases between the two ends. The CDR3 is 14 amino acids. Germline V lookup: CDR1 SEHNR, CDR2 FQNEAQ (reference sequence). CDR3 sequence reads: CASSYHRERDEQFF. The CDR3 DNA sequence: TGTGCCAGCAGCTATCACAGGGAACGGGATGAGCAGTTCTTC. Using reference TRBV7-9 and TRBJ2-1 for the parts outside the CDR3, the full variable domain is DTGVSQNPRHKITKRGQNVTFRCDPISEHNRLYWYRQTLGQGPEFLTYFQNEAQLEKSRLLSDRFSAERPKGSFSTLEIQRTEQGDSAMYLCASSYHRERDEQFFGPGTRLTVL.

The chain is built from TRBV11-2 and TRBJ2-2, with TRBD1 identical over 7 bases. Germline-derived CDR1 and CDR2 are SGHAT and FQNNGV. V lost 3 bases, J lost 5 bases, and 6 bases stayed unmatched. The CDR3 is 15 residues long. In DNA form, the CDR3 reads TGTGCCAGCAGCTTTATACAGGGGAAAACCGGGGAGCTGTTTTTT. Translated: CASSFIQGKTGELFF.

This clone showed up just once. The chain employs TRBV7-9 and TRBJ1-4; D unclear. The germline V gene has CDR1 SEHNR and CDR2 FQNEAQ (reference sequence). This CDR3 region has 12 residues. V was pared by 5 bases and J by 12 bases, with 13 bases between. The CDR3 region is CASSVLRSELFF. The CDR3 nucleotides are TGTGCCAGCAGCGTGTTGAGATCTGAACTGTTTTTT.

The chain recombines TRBV28 with TRBJ1-5; 7 bases fit TRBD1. The length of the CDR3 is 17 residues. Germline CDR1 and CDR2: MDHEN and SYDVKM. The junction had 8 bases not matched to a gene; V was cut back by 3 bases and J by 0 bases. The CDR3 DNA follows: TGTGCCAGCAGTTTCCAGGGGGTGACCTATAGCAATCAGCCCCAGCATTTT. As protein: CASSFQGVTYSNQPQHF.

The CDR3 sequence is CASRRSGGAEYEQYF. In nucleotides, the CDR3 is TGTGCCAGCAGACGAAGCGGGGGGGCGGAATACGAGCAGTACTTC. V and J are TRBV7-2 and TRBJ2-7, with TRBD2 identical over 10 bases. CDR3 length: 15 amino acids. Germline values: CDR1 SGHTA, CDR2 FQGNSA. V was pared by 6 bases and J by 4 bases, with 9 bases of the junction left unmatched.

CDR3 loop: CASRTLDWRRETQYF. The CDR3 nucleotides read TGTGCAAGTCGCACTCTGGACTGGCGACGGGAGACCCAGTACTTC. The chain combines TRBV12-2 with TRBJ2-5; the listed D gene, TRBD2, was not tested against the DNA. TRBV12-2 is listed as a pseudogene. The CDR3 has 15 amino acids.

The chain carries TRBV7-3 and TRBJ1-2, with 10 positions matching TRBD1. The germline gives CDR1 SGHTA, CDR2 FQGTGA. The CDR3 extends over 16 amino acids. V lost 2 bases to trimming and J lost 1 base; unmatched junction nucleotides: 4. This CDR3 reads CASSLRGQGFNYGYTF. The CDR3 bases are TGTGCCAGCAGCTTACGGGGACAGGGGTTTAACTATGGCTACACCTTC.

V usage is TRBV6-1 and J usage is TRBJ1-2, with TRBD1 identical over 8 bases. Germline values: CDR1 MNHNS, CDR2 SASEGT. Trimming removed 2 bases from V and 6 bases from J; junction bases left unmatched: 5. CDR3 length: 14 residues. CDR3 sequence (DNA): TGTGCCAGCAGTGAACACGGACAGGGAGATGGCTACACCTTC. Protein sequence: CASSEHGQGDGYTF.

The CDR3 loop reads CASSFHMNTEAFF. The CDR3 nucleotides are TGTGCCAGCAGCTTCCACATGAACACTGAAGCTTTCTTT. V and J are TRBV11-3 and TRBJ1-1; D not certain. This CDR3 is 13 amino acids long. Germline CDR1 is SGHNT and CDR2 is YENEEA. The V and J ends lost 3 bases and 0 bases respectively, with 5 bases between them.

The chain uses TRBV6-1 and TRBJ2-3; 9 bases fit TRBD2. Germline V gene lookup returns CDR1 MNHNS and CDR2 SASEGT. V was pared by 1 base and J by 9 bases, with 8 bases of the junction left unmatched. The length of the CDR3 is 15 residues. CDR3 amino acids: CASSEERGARGTQYF. The DNA for the CDR3 is TGTGCCAGCAGTGAAGAGCGGGGGGCGAGGGGCACGCAGTATTTT.

The chain employs TRBV12-3 or TRBV12-4 and TRBJ2-2; 9 bases align to TRBD1. The CDR3 extends over 12 amino acids. V was pared by 5 bases and J by 13 bases, with 5 bases of the junction left unmatched. CDR3 bases: TGTGCCAGCAGTGGGGGACAGGGAGTGCTGTTTTTT. Amino acids: CASSGGQGVLFF.

The chain has TRBV6-5 and TRBJ2-1; 7 bases align to TRBD1. CDR1 and CDR2 from the germline V gene are MNHEY and SVGAGI. V gave up 0 bases and J gave up 8 bases; unmatched junction bases: 7. The CDR3 runs 15 residues. CDR3 DNA: TGTGCCAGCAGTTACTCGATGACAGGGAAGGATGAGCAGTTCTTC. Translated, it gives CASSYSMTGKDEQFF.

The V and J genes are TRBV7-3 and TRBJ2-2; 9 bases match TRBD1. Trimming removed 2 bases from V and 5 bases from J; junction bases left unmatched: 3. The CDR3 loop spans 15 amino acids. Germline CDR1 reads SGHTA; CDR2 reads FQGTGA. The CDR3 bases are TGTGCCAGCAGCTTAGGGACAGGGAGAACCGGGGAGCTGTTTTTT. Translating it yields CASSLGTGRTGELFF.

The chain carries TRBV5-1 and TRBJ1-4, with a possible D match to TRBD1 (5 bases). The CDR3 consists of 15 residues. The ends were cut back, 0 bases at V and 7 bases at J, with 13 bases in the middle. Germline CDR1 and CDR2: SGHRS and YFSETQ. CDR3 residues: CASSLGQRYPEKLFF. CDR3 in DNA: TGCGCCAGCAGCTTGGGACAGAGGTACCCTGAAAAACTGTTTTTT.

The chain is built from TRBV19 and TRBJ2-3, with D perhaps TRBD1 (6 bases). Between the trimmed V and J ends, which lost 10 bases and 2 bases, there was a span of 16 bases. Looked up from germline, CDR1 is LNHDA and CDR2 is SQIVND (reference sequence). CDR3 length equals 14 residues. The CDR3 reads CATTPGQATDTQYF. The CDR3 coding sequence is TGTGCCACCACCCCGGGACAAGCCACAGATACGCAGTATTTT.